The TCR beta chain described here comes from a study of response to subunit inactivated influenza vaccine. TCRdb processed the RT-PCR reads anew with MiXCR; each CDR3 protein has one entry. Of around 200,000 distinct CDR3 sequences listed, about 12% are singletons. With V trimmed by 5 bases and J by 5 bases, 13 bases remained unmatched. The CDR3 spans 16 residues. This sample was shared with a second study, whose subject was T cells expressing NK-cell markers. This second report adds: Libraries used 5'RACE template switching adding universal primer site and UMIs. The TCR beta repertoires originated in sorted CD3+CD56+NKG2C+, CD3+CD56+NKG2C- and CD3+CD56-NKG2C+ T cells. Sorting was restricted to alpha-beta TCR T cells by an anti-gamma-delta TCR antibody in several experiments. The share of CD8+ T cells held by dominant NKG2C+ clonotypes was 1.0-7.0% in about six donors. A handful of donors showed these clonotypes also leading the CD3+CD56-NKG2C+ fraction.

The sample was CD8+ T cells sorted from PBMCs, taken about 12 days after vaccination. The source of this sequence is a man between 50 and 59 years old who received an inactivated influenza vaccine. The genes are TRBV12-3 or TRBV12-4 and TRBJ2-7; 9 positions agree with TRBD1. The CDR3 region is CASSPWVGTGFDEQYF. CDR3 DNA sequence: TGTGCCAGCAGTCCTTGGGTCGGGACAGGGTTCGACGAGCAGTACTTC.